The T cell receptor beta chain under discussion was sequenced for a study of Tregs in tolerant kidney transplant recipients. Study-wide results and caveats: Findings come from small patient numbers and require larger validation. The most relevant donor-specific Treg TCRbeta repertoire apparently came from expansion with activated donor B cells.

The table came from immunoSEQ multiplex PCR; TCRdb's copy has only in-frame clones and leaves some out. The sample includes hundreds of thousands of clones, 84% of them seen just once. CD4+CD25+CD127- Tregs, CD4+CD25- non-Tregs, CD4 and CD8 cells were sorted. Germline CDR1 SGHAT, CDR2 FQNNGV. The CDR3 loop spans 15 amino acids. Deletions cut 1 base from V and 0 bases from J, with 7 bases between. For this clone: Its antigen is currently unknown.

Sample: CD4+ T cells from blood. The genes are TRBV11-2 and TRBJ1-3; D ambiguous. This clonotype originated in a human donor in good health. The CDR3 region is CASSLADYSGNTIYF. DNA for the CDR3: TGTGCCAGCAGCTTAGCAGACTACTCTGGAAACACCATATATTTT.